The rows below give T cell receptor beta chains drawn from one sample of a study of shared clonotypes between healthy human individuals. TCRdb keeps only in-frame clones here, not all; method: immunoSEQ multiplex PCR. This sample has about 490,000 clones, with around 80% found just once. Material: PBMCs. The receptors were sampled from a woman in her forties in good health. Some clones in this sample may be carry-over from other donors' samples. Each CDR3 is given with its conserved first and last residue. The D gene is left open where the match is weak. Rows may omit the clone size; those that give it use once, few, many or a size class.

j_call clone_size d_call v_call cdr3_aa cdr3_nt
TRBJ2-7 . . TRBV27 CASSPHWSLYEQYF TGTGCCAGCAGTCCCCACTGGAGTCTTTACGAGCAGTACTTC
TRBJ1-1 few . TRBV30 CAWSVQGDTEAFF TGTGCCTGGAGCGTCCAAGGGGACACTGAAGCTTTCTTT
TRBJ2-7 . . TRBV28 CATRGSNYEQYF TGTGCCACCCGGGGGTCGAACTACGAGCAGTACTTC
TRBJ2-1 many . TRBV11-2 CASSLTKGREQFF TGTGCCAGCAGCTTGACGAAGGGTCGCGAGCAGTTCTTC
TRBJ2-1 . TRBD1 TRBV11-2 CASSRQGIPFYNEQFF TGTGCCAGCAGCCGACAGGGGATCCCTTTTTACAATGAGCAGTTCTTC
TRBJ2-7 . TRBD2 TRBV4-2 CASSPRTSGTGDEQYF TGTGCCAGCAGCCCGCGGACTAGCGGCACCGGGGACGAGCAGTACTTC
TRBJ1-2 . . TRBV20-1 CSARRSYDYTF TGCAGTGCTAGGAGGAGTTATGACTACACCTTC
TRBJ2-2 . TRBD2 TRBV28 CASSPPGGRSTGELFF TGTGCCAGCAGCCCTCCGGGCGGGAGATCTACCGGGGAGCTGTTTTTT
TRBJ2-7 many TRBD1 TRBV4-1 CASSLDRDYEQYF TGCGCCAGCAGCCTAGACAGGGACTACGAGCAGTACTTC
TRBJ1-1 . . TRBV7-9 CASTSNTEAFF TGTGCCAGCACCTCAAACACTGAAGCTTTCTTT
TRBJ2-1 few . TRBV29-1 CSVEAWGNEQFF TGCAGCGTTGAGGCTTGGGGCAATGAGCAGTTCTTC
TRBJ2-3 . . TRBV5-6 CASSHSGPGTDTQYF TGTGCCAGCAGTCATAGCGGTCCAGGCACAGATACGCAGTATTTT
TRBJ2-7 . . TRBV19 CASSMGTYEQYF TGTGCCAGTAGTATGGGGACCTACGAGCAGTACTTC
TRBJ2-3 . TRBD2 TRBV7-8 CASSSHRDYSYGTDTQYF TGTGCCAGCAGCTCCCATAGGGACTACAGTTATGGCACAGATACGCAGTATTTT